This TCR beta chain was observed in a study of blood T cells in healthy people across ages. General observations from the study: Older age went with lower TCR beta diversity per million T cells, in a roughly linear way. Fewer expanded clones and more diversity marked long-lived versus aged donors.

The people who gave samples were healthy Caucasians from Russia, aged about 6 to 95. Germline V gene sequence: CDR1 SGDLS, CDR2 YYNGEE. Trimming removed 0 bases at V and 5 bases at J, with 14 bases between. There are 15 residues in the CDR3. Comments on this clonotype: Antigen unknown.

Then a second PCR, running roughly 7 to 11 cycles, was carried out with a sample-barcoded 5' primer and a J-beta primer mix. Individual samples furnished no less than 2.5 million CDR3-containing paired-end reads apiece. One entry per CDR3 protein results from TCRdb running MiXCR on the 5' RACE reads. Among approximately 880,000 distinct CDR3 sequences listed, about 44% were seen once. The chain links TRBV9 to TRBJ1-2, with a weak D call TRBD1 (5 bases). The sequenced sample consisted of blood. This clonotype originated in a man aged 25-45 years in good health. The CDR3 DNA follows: TGTGCCAGCAGCGTAGCTACCGGGGGGGGTTATGGCTACACCTTC. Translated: CASSVATGGGYGYTF.